These T cell receptor beta chains were read from a single sample in a study of blood T cell repertoires in COVID-19. Sequenced by immunoSEQ multiplex PCR; TCRdb stores in-frame clones only, minus some. The data contain roughly 83,000 clones, 85% to 90% of them seen just once; the ten biggest clones take up roughly 8%. Material for sequencing was peripheral blood. All receptors derive from an elderly man with active or convalescent COVID-19. Both conserved end residues are part of each CDR3. A D gene is named only where the DNA matches it firmly. Rows may omit the clone size; those that give it use once, few, many or a size class.

j_call,clone_size,d_call,v_call,cdr3_nt,cdr3_aa
TRBJ2-5,NA,NA,TRBV2,TGTGCCAGCAGTGATAAACAGGGCTTTGACGAGACCCAGTACTTC,CASSDKQGFDETQYF
TRBJ2-5,once,TRBD1,TRBV5-1,TGCGCCAGCAGCTTGTGGGGACAGCAAGAGACCCAGTACTTC,CASSLWGQQETQYF
TRBJ1-2,NA,NA,TRBV5-1,TGCGCCAGCAGCCCTGGGTCCCAGGGCGGTGGTGGCTACACCTTC,CASSPGSQGGGGYTF
TRBJ2-3,once,TRBD2,TRBV2,TGTGCCAGCAGTGCCAGGACTAGCGGGAGTTCAGATACGCAGTATTTT,CASSARTSGSSDTQYF
TRBJ2-2,NA,TRBD2,TRBV19,TGTGCCAGTAGTATTGTAGCGGGGGGGCCCGGGGAGCTGTTTTTT,CASSIVAGGPGELFF
TRBJ1-2,NA,NA,TRBV29-1,TGCAGCGGAGAGGAAGGGGGTCGTGGCTACACCTTC,CSGEEGGRGYTF
TRBJ1-5,once,TRBD1,TRBV19,TGTGCCAGTATGGGACAGCCATATAGCAATCAGCCCCAGCATTTT,CASMGQPYSNQPQHF
TRBJ1-6,NA,NA,TRBV5-1,TGCGCCAGCAGCGGGGCCAATTCACCCCTCCACTTT,CASSGANSPLHF
TRBJ2-2,NA,TRBD1,TRBV27,TGTGCCAGCAGGAGACAGGGGGGGAACACCGGGGAGCTGTTTTTT,CASRRQGGNTGELFF
TRBJ2-3,NA,TRBD1,TRBV11-2,TGTGCCAGCAGCTTAGGAGGGGGCTTCGGCACAGATACGCAGTATTTT,CASSLGGGFGTDTQYF
TRBJ2-5,NA,TRBD2,TRBV10-3,TGTGCCATCAACCAGCGGGGGTGGGAAGAGACCCAGTACTTC,CAINQRGWEETQYF
TRBJ1-1,once,TRBD1,TRBV11-3,TGTGCCAGCAGCTTCGGGACAGGGGGCATTTGGATAGCTTTCTTT,CASSFGTGGIWIAFF
TRBJ1-1,NA,TRBD1,TRBV6-6,TGTGCCAGCAGGTTAGGACAGGGGCTGGGAGACACTGAAGCTTTCTTT,CASRLGQGLGDTEAFF
TRBJ1-5,NA,NA,TRBV16,TGTGCCAGCAGCCAAGGGGCAGGGAATCAGCCCCAGCATTTT,CASSQGAGNQPQHF
TRBJ2-5,NA,TRBD1,TRBV5-1,TGCGCCAGCAGCTTGACGACAGGGGTGGAGACCCAGTACTTC,CASSLTTGVETQYF
TRBJ2-5,once,NA,TRBV19,TGTGCCAGTAGCCCCCAAGGGGGACGAAGGCTCAGAGAGACCCAGTACTTC,CASSPQGGRRLRETQYF
TRBJ1-1,few,NA,TRBV5-1,TGCGCCAGCAGCCTCCGGGGGGGCGACTCGATTGAAGCTTTCTTT,CASSLRGGDSIEAFF
TRBJ2-3,NA,TRBD2,TRBV29-1,TGCAGCGTAGGGACTAGAAGCACAGATACGCAGTATTTT,CSVGTRSTDTQYF
TRBJ1-1,few,TRBD1,TRBV19,TGTGCCAGTAGTCCCAGACAGGGTTTTAAAGCTTTCTTT,CASSPRQGFKAFF
TRBJ1-2,NA,TRBD1,TRBV6-5,TGTGCCAGCAGGGGCACAGGGGAGCATGGCTACACCTTC,CASRGTGEHGYTF
TRBJ2-5,NA,NA,TRBV11-2,TGTGCCAGCATGCAAGCGGAGACCCAGTACTTC,CASMQAETQYF
TRBJ2-1,NA,TRBD2,TRBV6-5,TGTGCCAGCCTTACTAGCGGGGGGTTAAACAATGAGCAGTTCTTC,CASLTSGGLNNEQFF
TRBJ2-3,once,NA,TRBV5-1,TGCGCCAGCAGCTTCGTAACGGAGAGCACAGATACGCAGTATTTT,CASSFVTESTDTQYF